This T cell receptor (beta chain) was recovered during a study of monozygotic twins with inflammatory bowel disease. Study conclusions and caveats: Results did not support any single strong IBD-associated signal or clonotype. Lower sharing of clonotypes with other individuals was seen in IBD patients than in healthy twins. This was most marked in patients showing signs of disease activity.

For this clonotype: Its matching antigen is unknown.

Germline values: CDR1 SGHVS, CDR2 FNYEAQ. The CDR3 is made up of 13 amino acids. Per-sample cDNA came from eight separate reactions. From its re-call of the 5' RACE reads, TCRdb lists each CDR3 protein once, without DNA. This sample carries around 100,000 distinct CDR3 sequences, with approximately 2% going to the ten biggest clones. No T cells were sorted before total RNA was taken from whole blood. This TCR was sampled from a human donor with ulcerative colitis or Crohn's disease, or a healthy co-twin of an affected twin (not recorded which). The sample comprised blood. V gene TRBV7-6 combines with J gene TRBJ1-1. This CDR3 reads CASSSLVDTEAFF. The variable domain in full, completed from reference TRBV7-6 and TRBJ1-1, reads GAGVSQSPRYKVTKRGQDVALRCDPISGHVSLYWYRQALGQGPEFLTYFNYEAQQDKSGLPNDRFSAERPEGSISTLTIQRTEQRDSAMYRCASSSLVDTEAFFGQGTRLTVV.